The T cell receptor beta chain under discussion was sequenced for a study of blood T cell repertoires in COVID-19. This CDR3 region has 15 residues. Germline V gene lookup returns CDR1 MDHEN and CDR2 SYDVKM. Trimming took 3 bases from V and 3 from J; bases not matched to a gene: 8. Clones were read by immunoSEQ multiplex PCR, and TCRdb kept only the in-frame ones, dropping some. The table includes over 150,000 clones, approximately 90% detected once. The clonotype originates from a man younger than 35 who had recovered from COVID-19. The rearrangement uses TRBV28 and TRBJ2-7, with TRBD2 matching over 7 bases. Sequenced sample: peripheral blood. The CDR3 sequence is CASSLGWEGRYEQYF. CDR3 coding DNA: TGTGCCAGCAGTTTGGGTTGGGAGGGACGCTACGAGCAGTACTTC.